The entry below describes one TCR beta chain. Antigen: not known. Described treatment: oral pan-JAK inhibitor, 5-10 mg twice daily. This sample stems from a study of CD8+ T cells in alopecia areata. Study-wide points: It was observed that many expanded lesional clones persisted in scalp and blood during tofacitinib.

RNA was isolated and reverse transcribed to cDNA, the sequencing template. Profiling relied on immunoSEQ multiplex PCR, and the TCRdb table lists in-frame clones only, not all of them. The table has 87,000 or so clones, approximately 70% seen once; the top ten hold around 16%. This sample comprised CD8+ T cells sorted from blood, obtained at approximately week 45, from a patient treated with tofacitinib. The source is a human donor with alopecia areata.

DNA for the CDR3: TGTGCTAGTGGCTTGAGCGGCGGGGGGTCCTACGAGCAGTACTTC. Protein product: CASGLSGGGSYEQYF. The V call is TRBV12-5, the J call TRBJ2-7; 8 nucleotides agree with TRBD2. Germline assignment: CDR1 LGHNT and CDR2 FRNRAP. The CDR3 is 15 residues long. The V gene end was trimmed by 6 bases and the J gene end by 1 base; junction bases not matched to a gene: 8.